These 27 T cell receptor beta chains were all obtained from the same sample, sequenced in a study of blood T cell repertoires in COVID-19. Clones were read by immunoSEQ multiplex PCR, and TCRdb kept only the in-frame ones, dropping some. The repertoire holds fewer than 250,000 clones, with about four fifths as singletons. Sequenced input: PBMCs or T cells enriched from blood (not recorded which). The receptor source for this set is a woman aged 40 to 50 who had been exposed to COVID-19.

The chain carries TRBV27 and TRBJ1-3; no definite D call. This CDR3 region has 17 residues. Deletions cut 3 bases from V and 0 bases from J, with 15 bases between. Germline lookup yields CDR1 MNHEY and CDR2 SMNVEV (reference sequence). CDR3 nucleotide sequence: TGTGCCAGCAGTTTTGAACCCCCTGTGAGCTCTGGAAACACCATATATTTT. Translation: CASSFEPPVSSGNTIYF.

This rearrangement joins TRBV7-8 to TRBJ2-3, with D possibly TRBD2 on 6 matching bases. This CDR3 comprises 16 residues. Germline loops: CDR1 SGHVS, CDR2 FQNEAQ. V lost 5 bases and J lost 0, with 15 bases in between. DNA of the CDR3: TGTGCCAGCAGCCGCAGAGTTAGCGGCAGCACAGATACGCAGTATTTT. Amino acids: CASSRRVSGSTDTQYF.

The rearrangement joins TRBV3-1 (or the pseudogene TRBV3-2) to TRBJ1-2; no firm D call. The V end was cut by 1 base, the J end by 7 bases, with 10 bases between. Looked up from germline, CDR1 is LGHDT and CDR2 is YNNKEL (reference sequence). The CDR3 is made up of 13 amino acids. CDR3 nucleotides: TGTGCCAGCAGCCAAGCTTTGAGGGTTGGCTACACCTTC. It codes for CASSQALRVGYTF.

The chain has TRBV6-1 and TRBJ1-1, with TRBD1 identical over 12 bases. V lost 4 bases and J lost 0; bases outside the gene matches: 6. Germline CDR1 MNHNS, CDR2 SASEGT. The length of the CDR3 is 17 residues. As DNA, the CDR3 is TGTGCCAGCAGTGTGTCGAGGGACAGGGGGCTGAACACTGAAGCTTTCTTT. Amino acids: CASSVSRDRGLNTEAFF.

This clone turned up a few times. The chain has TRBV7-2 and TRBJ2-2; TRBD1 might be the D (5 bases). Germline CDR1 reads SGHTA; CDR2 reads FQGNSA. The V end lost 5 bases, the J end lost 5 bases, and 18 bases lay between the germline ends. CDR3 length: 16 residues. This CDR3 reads CASSRALSTATGELFF. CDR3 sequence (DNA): TGTGCCAGCAGCAGAGCTTTGTCGACAGCGACCGGGGAGCTGTTTTTT.

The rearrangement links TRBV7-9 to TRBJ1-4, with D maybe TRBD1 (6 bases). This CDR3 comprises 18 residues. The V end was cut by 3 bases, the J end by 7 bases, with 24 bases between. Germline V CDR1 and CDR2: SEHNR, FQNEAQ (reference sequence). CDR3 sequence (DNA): TGTGCCAGCAGCTTCCAAGGGACAACAACAGGGTCGCCTGAAAAACTGTTTTTT. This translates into CASSFQGTTTGSPEKLFF.

The CDR3 sequence: CSAGGQGNGYTF. CDR3 in DNA: TGCAGCGCCGGGGGACAGGGAAATGGCTACACCTTC. The J gene is TRBJ1-2, the V gene TRBV29-1; 9 bases fit TRBD1. V gave up 7 bases and J gave up 6 bases; unmatched junction bases: 6. The CDR3 is 12 residues long. Looked up from germline, CDR1 is SQVTM and CDR2 is ANQGSEA.

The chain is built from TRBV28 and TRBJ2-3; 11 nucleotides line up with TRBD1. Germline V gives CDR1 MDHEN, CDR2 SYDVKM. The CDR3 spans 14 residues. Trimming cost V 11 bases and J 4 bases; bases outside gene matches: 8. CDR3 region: CAGGQGGGADTQYF. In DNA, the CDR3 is TGTGCCGGGGGACAGGGGGGTGGGGCAGATACGCAGTATTTT.

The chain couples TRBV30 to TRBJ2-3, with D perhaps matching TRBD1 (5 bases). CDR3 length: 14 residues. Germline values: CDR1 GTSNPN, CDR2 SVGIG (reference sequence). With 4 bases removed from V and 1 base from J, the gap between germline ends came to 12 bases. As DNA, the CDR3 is TGTGCCTGGAATAATAGGGGCGGCACAGATACGCAGTATTTT. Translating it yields CAWNNRGGTDTQYF. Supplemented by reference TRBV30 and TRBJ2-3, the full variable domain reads SQTIHQWPATLVQPVGSPLSLECTVEGTSNPNLYWYRQAAGRGLQLLFYSVGIGQISSEVPQNLSASRPQDRQFILSSKKLLLSDSGFYLCAWNNRGGTDTQYFGPGTRLTVL.

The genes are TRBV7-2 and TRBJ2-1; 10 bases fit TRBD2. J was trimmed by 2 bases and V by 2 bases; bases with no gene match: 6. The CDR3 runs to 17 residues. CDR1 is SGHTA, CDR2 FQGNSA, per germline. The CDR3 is CASSLSLAGATYNEQFF. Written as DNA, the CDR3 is TGTGCCAGCAGCTTATCCCTAGCGGGGGCAACCTACAATGAGCAGTTCTTC.

DNA for the CDR3: TGTGCCAGCAGCCAGTGGACTACAGGGAACACTGAAGCTTTCTTT. Translating gives CASSQWTTGNTEAFF. This rearrangement joins TRBV3-1 (or the pseudogene TRBV3-2) to TRBJ1-1, with a weak D call TRBD1 (5 bases). Germline loops: CDR1 LGHDT, CDR2 YNNKEL (reference sequence). This CDR3 comprises 15 residues. V was shortened by 3 bases and J by 1 base, with 12 bases between the two germline ends.

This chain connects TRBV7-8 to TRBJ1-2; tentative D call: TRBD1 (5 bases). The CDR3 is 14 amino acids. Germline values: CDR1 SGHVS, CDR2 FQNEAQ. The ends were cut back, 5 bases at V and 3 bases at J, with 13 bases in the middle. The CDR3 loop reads CASSRTRGDYGYTF. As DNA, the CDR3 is TGTGCCAGCAGCCGGACAAGGGGTGACTATGGCTACACCTTC.

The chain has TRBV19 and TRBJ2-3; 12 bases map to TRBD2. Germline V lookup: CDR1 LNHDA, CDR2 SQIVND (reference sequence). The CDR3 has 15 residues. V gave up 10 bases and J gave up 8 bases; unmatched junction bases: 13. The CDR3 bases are TGTGCCACCCAGGTGGGGCTAGCGGGGGGGGCTACGCAGTATTTT. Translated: CATQVGLAGGATQYF.

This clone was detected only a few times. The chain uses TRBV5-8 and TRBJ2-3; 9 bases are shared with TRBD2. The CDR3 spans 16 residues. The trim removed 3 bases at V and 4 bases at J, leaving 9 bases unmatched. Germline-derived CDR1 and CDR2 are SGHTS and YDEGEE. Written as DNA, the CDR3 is TGTGCCAGCAGCTACACTAGCGGGTTTTCGGCAGATACGCAGTATTTT. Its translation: CASSYTSGFSADTQYF.

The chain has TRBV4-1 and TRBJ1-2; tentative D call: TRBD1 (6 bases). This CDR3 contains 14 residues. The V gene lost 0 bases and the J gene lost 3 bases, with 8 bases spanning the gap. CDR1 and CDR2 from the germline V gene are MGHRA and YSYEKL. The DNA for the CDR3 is TGCGCCAGCAGCCAAGAACAGGGAGACTATGGCTACACCTTC. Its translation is CASSQEQGDYGYTF.

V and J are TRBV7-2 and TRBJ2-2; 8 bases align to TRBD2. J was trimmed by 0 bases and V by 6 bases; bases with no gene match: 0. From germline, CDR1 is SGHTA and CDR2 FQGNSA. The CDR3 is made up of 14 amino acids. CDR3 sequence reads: CASRTSANTGELFF. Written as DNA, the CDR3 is TGTGCCAGCAGGACTAGCGCGAACACCGGGGAGCTGTTTTTT.

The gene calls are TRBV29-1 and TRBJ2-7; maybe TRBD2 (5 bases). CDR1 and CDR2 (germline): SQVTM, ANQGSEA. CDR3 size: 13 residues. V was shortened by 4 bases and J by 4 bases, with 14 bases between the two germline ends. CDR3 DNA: TGCAGCGTTGGAGGGTTGGTAGGATACGAGCAGTACTTC. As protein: CSVGGLVGYEQYF.

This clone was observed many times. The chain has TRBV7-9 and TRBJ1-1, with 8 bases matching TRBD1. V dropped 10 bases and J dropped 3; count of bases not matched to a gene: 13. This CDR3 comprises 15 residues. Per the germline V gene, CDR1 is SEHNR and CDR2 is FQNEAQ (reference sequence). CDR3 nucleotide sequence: TGTGCCAATAAGCCAGAAACAGGGGGAGACACTGAAGCTTTCTTT. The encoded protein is CANKPETGGDTEAFF. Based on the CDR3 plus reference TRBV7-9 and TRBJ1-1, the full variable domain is DTGVSQNPRHKITKRGQNVTFRCDPISEHNRLYWYRQTLGQGPEFLTYFQNEAQLEKSRLLSDRFSAERPKGSFSTLEIQRTEQGDSAMYLCANKPETGGDTEAFFGQGTRLTVV.

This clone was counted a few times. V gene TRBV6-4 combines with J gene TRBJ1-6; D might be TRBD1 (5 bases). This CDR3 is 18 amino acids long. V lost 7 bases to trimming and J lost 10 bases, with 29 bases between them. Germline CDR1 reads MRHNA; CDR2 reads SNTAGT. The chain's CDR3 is CASTRLRFGRGFESPLHF. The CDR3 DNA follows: TGTGCCAGCACCCGTCTTAGGTTTGGGAGGGGTTTTGAGTCACCCCTCCACTTT.

The CDR3 is CASSIEGRAYEQYF. In nucleotides, the CDR3 is TGTGCCAGTAGTATTGAGGGGAGGGCCTACGAGCAGTACTTC. The chain couples TRBV19 to TRBJ2-7, with TRBD2 identical over 7 bases. The V gene's germline CDR1 is LNHDA and CDR2 SQIVND (reference sequence). The length of the CDR3 is 14 residues. V lost 3 bases, J lost 2 bases, and 4 bases stayed unmatched.

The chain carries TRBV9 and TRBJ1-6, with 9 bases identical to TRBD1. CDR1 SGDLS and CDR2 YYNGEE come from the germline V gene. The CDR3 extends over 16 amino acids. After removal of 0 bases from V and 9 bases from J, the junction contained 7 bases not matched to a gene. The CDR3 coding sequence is TGTGCCAGCAGCGTAGCCCCCGGGACAGGGAGTTCACCCCTCCACTTT. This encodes CASSVAPGTGSSPLHF. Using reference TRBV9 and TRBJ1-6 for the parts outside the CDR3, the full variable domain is DSGVTQTPKHLITATGQRVTLRCSPRSGDLSVYWYQQSLDQGLQFLIQYYNGEERAKGNILERFSAQQFPDLHSELNLSSLELGDSALYFCASSVAPGTGSSPLHFGNGTRLTVT.

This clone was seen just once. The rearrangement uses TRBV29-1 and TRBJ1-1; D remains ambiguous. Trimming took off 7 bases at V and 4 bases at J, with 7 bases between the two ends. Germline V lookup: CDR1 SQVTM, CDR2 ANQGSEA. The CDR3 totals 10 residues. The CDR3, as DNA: TGCAGCGGGGAGTCCACTGAAGCTTTCTTT. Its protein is CSGESTEAFF. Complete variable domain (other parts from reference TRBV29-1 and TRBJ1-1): SAVISQKPSRDICQRGTSLTIQCQVDSQVTMMFWYRQQPGQSLTLIATANQGSEATYESGFVIDKFPISRPNLTFSTLTVSNMSPEDSSIYLCSGESTEAFFGQGTRLTVV.

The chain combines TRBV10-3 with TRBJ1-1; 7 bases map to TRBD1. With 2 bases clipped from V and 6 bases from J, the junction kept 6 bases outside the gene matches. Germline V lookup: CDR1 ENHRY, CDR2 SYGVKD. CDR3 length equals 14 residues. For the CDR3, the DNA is TGTGCCATCAGTGAGGACAGGGAAGGCCCTGAAGCTTTCTTT. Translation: CAISEDREGPEAFF.

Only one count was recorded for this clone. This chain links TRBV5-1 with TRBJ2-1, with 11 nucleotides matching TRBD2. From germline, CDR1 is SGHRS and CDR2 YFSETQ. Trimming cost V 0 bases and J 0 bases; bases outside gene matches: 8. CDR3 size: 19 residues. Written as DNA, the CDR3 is TGCGCCAGCAGCTTGGTAGCGGGGGGGCTGGCGCCCTCCTACAATGAGCAGTTCTTC. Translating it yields CASSLVAGGLAPSYNEQFF.

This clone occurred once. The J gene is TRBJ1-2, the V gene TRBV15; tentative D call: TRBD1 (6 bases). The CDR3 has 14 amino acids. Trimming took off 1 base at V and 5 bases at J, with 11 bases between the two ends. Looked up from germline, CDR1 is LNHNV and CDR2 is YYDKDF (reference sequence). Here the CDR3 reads CATSRVDRSYGYTF. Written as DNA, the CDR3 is TGTGCCACCAGCAGAGTAGACAGGTCGTATGGCTACACCTTC.

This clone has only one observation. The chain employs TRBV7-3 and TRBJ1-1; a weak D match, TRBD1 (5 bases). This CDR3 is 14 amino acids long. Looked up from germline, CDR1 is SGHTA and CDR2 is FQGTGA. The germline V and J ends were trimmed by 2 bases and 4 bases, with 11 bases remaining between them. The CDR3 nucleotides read TGTGCCAGCAGCTTAGGGGGGTTGAGCACTGAAGCTTTCTTT. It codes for CASSLGGLSTEAFF.

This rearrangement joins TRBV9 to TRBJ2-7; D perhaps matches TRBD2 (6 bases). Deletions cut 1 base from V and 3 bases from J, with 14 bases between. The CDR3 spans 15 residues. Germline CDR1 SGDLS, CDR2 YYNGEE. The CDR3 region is CASSVKAGPFYEQYF. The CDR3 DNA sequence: TGTGCCAGCAGCGTAAAAGCGGGCCCCTTCTACGAGCAGTACTTC.